This is a list of T cell receptor beta chains from one sample in a study of resident and recirculating memory T cells in vitiligo. Sequenced by immunoSEQ multiplex PCR; TCRdb stores in-frame clones only, minus some. The profile shows 70,000 to 95,000 clones, approximately 90% of them singletons. The sample comprised blood. The receptors originated from a male donor with vitiligo. Each CDR3 is given with its conserved first and last residue. A D gene is named only where the DNA matches it firmly. Clone size appears in some rows only: once, few, many, or a class for an expanded clone.

D: .; V: TRBV28; J: TRBJ1-2; size: once; DNA: TGTGCCAGCAGGACCCACCGGGGGAGCTATGGCTACACCTTC; CDR3: CASRTHRGSYGYTF
D: TRBD2; V: TRBV7-3; J: TRBJ2-7; size: .; DNA: TGTGCCAGCAGCCCCCGCGGGGGTAGCTCCTACGAGCAGTACTTC; CDR3: CASSPRGGSSYEQYF
D: TRBD2; V: TRBV19; J: TRBJ2-1; size: .; DNA: TGTGCCAGTAGTATCACTAGCGGAGGGGCTAATGAGCAGTTCTTC; CDR3: CASSITSGGANEQFF
D: TRBD1; V: TRBV28; J: TRBJ1-2; size: once; DNA: TGTGCCAGCAGATCCTCCGGCCCGGACAGGGACTATGGCTACACCTTC; CDR3: CASRSSGPDRDYGYTF
D: TRBD2; V: TRBV5-1; J: TRBJ2-5; size: .; DNA: TGCGCCAGCAGCTCCACTAGCGGGAGTCAGGAGACCCAGTACTTC; CDR3: CASSSTSGSQETQYF
D: TRBD1; V: TRBV7-2; J: TRBJ2-1; size: .; DNA: TGTGCCAGCAGCTTGGACAGGGACTCCTACAATGAGCAGTTCTTC; CDR3: CASSLDRDSYNEQFF
D: TRBD1; V: TRBV4-3; J: TRBJ2-7; size: once; DNA: TGCGCCAGCAGCCCAGTCTGGCAGGGGGACGAGCAGTACTTC; CDR3: CASSPVWQGDEQYF
D: .; V: TRBV9; J: TRBJ2-1; size: .; DNA: TGTGCCAGCAATCCCTGGGGCGCTAACAATGAGCAGTTCTTC; CDR3: CASNPWGANNEQFF
D: .; V: TRBV10-3; J: TRBJ2-2; size: .; DNA: TGTGCCATCAGTGAGACCAGTAACAGTGGCACCGGGGAGCTGTTTTTT; CDR3: CAISETSNSGTGELFF
D: .; V: TRBV4-1; J: TRBJ2-5; size: .; DNA: TGCGCCAGCAGCCAATATTCGGTTATGGAGACCCAGTACTTC; CDR3: CASSQYSVMETQYF
D: .; V: TRBV28; J: TRBJ1-1; size: .; DNA: TGTGCCAGCACCCAGGGGTACAGGGACACTGAAGCTTTCTTT; CDR3: CASTQGYRDTEAFF
D: .; V: TRBV19; J: TRBJ2-5; size: .; DNA: TGTGCCAGTAGTATATCAGTTGATGAGACCCAGTACTTC; CDR3: CASSISVDETQYF
D: .; V: TRBV7-3; J: TRBJ2-1; size: .; DNA: TGTGCCAGCAGCTTAGGGGCTAGCTCCTACAATGAGCAGTTCTTC; CDR3: CASSLGASSYNEQFF
D: TRBD1; V: TRBV7-8; J: TRBJ1-2; size: once; DNA: TGTGCCAGCAGCACAGAACAAAACAGGGGGGACTATGGCTACACCTTC; CDR3: CASSTEQNRGDYGYTF
D: TRBD1; V: TRBV19; J: TRBJ2-7; size: once; DNA: TGTGCCAGTAGTATCCCCGGGACAGGGCTTCACGAGCAGTACTTC; CDR3: CASSIPGTGLHEQYF
D: TRBD2; V: TRBV28; J: TRBJ2-1; size: .; DNA: TGTGCCAGCAAACCTTTAGCGGGAGACTCCTACAATGAGCAGTTCTTC; CDR3: CASKPLAGDSYNEQFF
D: TRBD1; V: TRBV28; J: TRBJ1-5; size: .; DNA: TGTGCCAGCAGTTTACAGGGGGCATATCAGCCCCAGCATTTT; CDR3: CASSLQGAYQPQHF
D: .; V: TRBV9; J: TRBJ2-1; size: .; DNA: TGTGCCAGCAGCGTAGTTCGGTATGAGCAGTTCTTC; CDR3: CASSVVRYEQFF
D: TRBD1; V: TRBV27; J: TRBJ2-7; size: .; DNA: TGTGCCAGCAGTCATGGACAGGGAAACTACGAGCAGTACTTC; CDR3: CASSHGQGNYEQYF
D: .; V: TRBV29-1; J: TRBJ2-7; size: .; DNA: TGCAGCGCAGAAATTGAAGGCCTAGCGCAGACCTACGAGCAGTACTTC; CDR3: CSAEIEGLAQTYEQYF
D: TRBD1; V: TRBV27; J: TRBJ2-1; size: few; DNA: TGTGCCAGCAGGCAGGGACAGGGCCGTCTCAATGAGCAGTTCTTC; CDR3: CASRQGQGRLNEQFF
D: TRBD1; V: TRBV5-5; J: TRBJ1-1; size: .; DNA: TGTGCCACCTCGACCGACAGGGGTTCTGAAGCTTTCTTT; CDR3: CATSTDRGSEAFF